A single sample is the source of the 25 T cell receptor beta chains below, sequenced in a study of blood T cells in healthy people across ages. The authors ran a second PCR of 7 to 11 cycles using a sample-barcoded 5' primer and a J-beta primer mix. TCRdb analysed the 5' RACE reads with MiXCR anew, one entry per CDR3 protein. The data contain 2 million or so distinct CDR3 sequences, 40% to 55% of them singletons. The sequencing sample was made of blood. These receptors were obtained from a woman aged 40 to 50 in good health.

The chain links TRBV7-3 to TRBJ2-1; 8 positions agree with TRBD2. The ends lost 5 bases at V and 5 bases at J; junction bases unmatched: 14. Looked up from germline, CDR1 is SGHTA and CDR2 is FQGTGA. There are 17 residues in the CDR3. CDR3 protein: CASSPQPGLASHNEQFF. CDR3 in DNA: TGTGCCAGCAGCCCCCAGCCAGGACTAGCATCCCACAATGAGCAGTTCTTC.

In regard to this clonotype: A single base separates this from a much larger clone, so it may be a read error. V gene TRBV2 combines with J gene TRBJ2-1; 7 nucleotides align to TRBD1. The end of the DNA is better explained by TRBJ2-7, so the J call may be wrong. CDR3 length: 13 residues. The germline V gene encodes CDR1 SNHLY and CDR2 FYNNEI. The CDR3 loop is CASSGQNYNEQYF. Here the CDR3 DNA reads TGTGCCAGCTCGGGACAGAATTACAATGAGCAGTACTTC.

J is TRBJ2-7 and V is TRBV5-4; D not certain. The closer fit of TRBJ2-5 to the DNA end suggests the J call may be wrong. The CDR3 runs 14 residues. The germline V gene encodes CDR1 SGHNT and CDR2 YYREEE (reference sequence). In DNA, the CDR3 is TGTGCCAGCAGCACTCCAGAGCATTCTGAGACCCAGTACTTC. Its protein is CASSTPEHSETQYF.

V is TRBV7-2 and J is TRBJ2-1; 13 bases agree with TRBD2. This CDR3 spans 18 amino acids. The junction had 8 bases not matched to a gene; V was cut back by 1 base and J by 5 bases. In germline, CDR1 is SGHTA, CDR2 FQGNSA. The CDR3 DNA reads TGTACCAGCAGCTTAGGACTAGCGGGGGGATTACTGAACAATGAGCAGTTCTTC. It codes for CTSSLGLAGGLLNNEQFF.

This clonotype was recorded a few times. The chain has TRBV6-5 and TRBJ1-2; maybe TRBD1 (5 bases). The CDR3 contains 13 residues. Germline CDR1 reads MNHEY; CDR2 reads SVGAGI. Deletions cut 5 bases from V and 6 bases from J, with 13 bases between. CDR3 loop: CASSLIGGDGYTF. The CDR3 coding sequence is TGTGCCAGCAGTCTAATCGGAGGGGATGGCTACACCTTC.

The chain employs TRBV18 and TRBJ1-4, with D possibly matching TRBD1 (5 bases). Between the trimmed V and J ends, which lost 4 bases and 2 bases, there was a span of 11 bases. There are 15 residues in the CDR3. The germline V gene has CDR1 KGHSH and CDR2 LQKENI. The chain's CDR3 is CASSLAGSTNEKLFF. In nucleotides, the CDR3 is TGTGCCAGCTCACTCGCAGGGAGTACTAATGAAAAACTGTTTTTT.

The CDR3 DNA reads as TGCAGCGTGGGGGACCAGAATCAGCCCCAGCATTTT. Translation gives CSVGDQNQPQHF. The gene calls are TRBV29-1 and TRBJ1-5, with TRBD1 as a possible D gene (5 bases). Germline CDR1 SQVTM, CDR2 ANQGSEA. Trimming shortened V by 6 bases and J by 4 bases, and 10 bases separated the two germline ends. The length of the CDR3 is 12 residues.

The rearrangement links TRBV29-1 to TRBJ2-2; a possible D gene is TRBD1 (6 bases). Germline CDR1 is SQVTM and CDR2 is ANQGSEA. The V end was cut by 6 bases, the J end by 6 bases, with 11 bases between. The CDR3 has 12 residues. The CDR3 nucleotides read TGCAGCGTCAGGGGTAGCTCCGGGGAGCTGTTTTTT. Translated: CSVRGSSGELFF.

The J gene is TRBJ2-7, the V gene TRBV7-8; D unresolved. CDR1 SGHVS and CDR2 FQNEAQ come from the germline V gene. V was shortened by 0 bases and J by 3 bases, with 9 bases between the two germline ends. The CDR3 has 14 amino acids. The CDR3 sequence: CASSLAQRFYEQYF. CDR3 sequence (DNA): TGTGCCAGCAGCTTAGCGCAGAGATTCTACGAGCAGTACTTC.

This chain uses TRBV7-9 with TRBJ1-5, with D uncertain. Trimming cost V 2 bases and J 5 bases, with 4 bases left between them. The CDR3 spans 12 residues. CDR1 SEHNR and CDR2 FQNEAQ come from the germline V gene (reference sequence). CDR3 DNA: TGTGCCAGCAGCTTATGGGATCAGCCCCAGCATTTT. Translated, it gives CASSLWDQPQHF.

This rearrangement joins TRBV7-2 to TRBJ2-1, with D maybe TRBD1 (6 bases). Germline CDR1 SGHTA, CDR2 FQGNSA. The CDR3 has 15 amino acids. The V end lost 1 base, the J end lost 3 bases, and 10 bases lay between the germline ends. The CDR3 is CASSLDRDNYNEQFF. CDR3 nucleotide sequence: TGTGCCAGCAGCTTAGATCGGGACAACTACAATGAGCAGTTCTTC. Based on the CDR3 plus reference TRBV7-2 and TRBJ2-1, the full variable domain is GAGVSQSPSNKVTEKGKDVELRCDPISGHTALYWYRQSLGQGLEFLIYFQGNSAPDKSGLPSDRFSAERTGGSVSTLTIQRTQQEDSAVYLCASSLDRDNYNEQFFGPGTRLTVL.

The chain links TRBV7-9 to TRBJ2-4; perhaps TRBD1 as D (6 bases). The DNA end is more similar to TRBJ2-7, so the J call may be wrong. The CDR3 length is 15 residues. Germline V gene lookup returns CDR1 SEHNR and CDR2 FQNEAQ (reference sequence). CDR3 DNA sequence: TGTGCCAGCAGTCCCTTGGGGGCCGACAATTACGAGCAGTACTTC. Protein sequence: CASSPLGADNYEQYF.

J is TRBJ2-5 and V is TRBV24-1; D ambiguous. The CDR3 length is 14 residues. CDR1 KGHDR and CDR2 SFDVKD come from the germline V gene. Trimming left V 3 bases short and J 11 bases short, with 18 bases between. CDR3 bases: TGTGCCACCAGTGATCCCGGACGCGAAGGCCGGCAGTACTTC. Translating gives CATSDPGREGRQYF.

CDR3 region: CASSFRTSGRDTQYF. CDR3 in DNA: TGTGCCAGCAGTTTCCGGACTAGCGGTAGAGATACGCAGTATTTT. This chain joins TRBV27 and TRBJ2-3, with TRBD2 matching over 10 bases. The CDR3 has 15 residues. CDR1 and CDR2 (germline): MNHEY, SMNVEV (reference sequence). With V trimmed by 3 bases and J by 5 bases, 5 bases remained unmatched.

This clonotype has just one count. The chain uses TRBV7-2 and TRBJ2-5; 9 positions match TRBD1. In germline, CDR1 is SGHTA, CDR2 FQGNSA. The CDR3 has 16 residues. V was clipped by 2 bases and J by 4 bases; unmatched bases: 8. CDR3 in amino acids: CASSLHRTGVGETQYF. As DNA, the CDR3 is TGTGCCAGCAGCTTACACAGGACAGGGGTAGGAGAGACCCAGTACTTC.

This chain joins TRBV7-3 and TRBJ2-1; D unresolved. The CDR3 contains 15 residues. The germline V and J ends were trimmed by 2 bases and 8 bases, with 16 bases remaining between them. The germline V gene has CDR1 SGHTA and CDR2 FQGTGA. The CDR3 loop is CASSLEPRRGHEQFF. The CDR3 DNA reads TGTGCCAGCAGCTTAGAACCACGTCGCGGACATGAGCAGTTCTTC.

This clonotype has a handful of counts. The rearrangement links TRBV20-1 to TRBJ1-2; D call uncertain. This CDR3 has 13 amino acids. CDR1 DFQATT and CDR2 SNEGSKA come from the germline V gene (reference sequence). V was trimmed by 0 bases and J by 4 bases, leaving 9 bases between them. CDR3: CSARDLIGYGYTF. The CDR3 DNA sequence: TGCAGTGCTAGAGATCTTATAGGCTATGGCTACACCTTC.

The rearrangement links TRBV20-1 to TRBJ1-6, with D tentatively TRBD1 (6 bases). Trimming removed 6 bases from V and 3 bases from J, with 21 bases in between. The V gene's germline CDR1 is DFQATT and CDR2 SNEGSKA (reference sequence). This CDR3 spans 17 amino acids. CDR3 loop: CSALRGGDGDYNSPLHF. CDR3 DNA: TGCAGTGCCCTTAGAGGGGGGGACGGAGACTATAATTCACCCCTCCACTTT.

CDR3 DNA: TGTGCCAGCAGCACCGAAGACAGGGGGCAAGGCTACACCTTC. The encoded protein is CASSTEDRGQGYTF. The J gene is TRBJ1-2, the V gene TRBV7-9; 10 bases line up with TRBD1. J gave up 8 bases and V 5 bases, and 8 bases lay outside the gene matches. CDR1 and CDR2 from the germline V gene are SEHNR and FQNEAQ (reference sequence). The CDR3 is made up of 14 amino acids.

With regard to this clonotype: The junction does not match germline at one end; this may be a read error. The CDR3 sequence: CASTPRGSRQGYNYERYF. The CDR3 nucleotides are TGTGCCAGCACCCCCAGGGGGTCCCGACAGGGGTATAACTACGAGCGGTACTTC. The genes are TRBV3-1 and TRBJ2-7, with 8 bases lining up with TRBD1. The length of the CDR3 is 18 residues. CDR1 is LGHDT, CDR2 YNNKEL, per germline (reference sequence).

This chain's CDR3 is CASSPRSGTGKNIQYF. CDR3 DNA sequence: TGTGCCAGCAGTCCCCGATCCGGGACAGGGAAAAACATTCAGTACTTC. The V call is TRBV12-3 or TRBV12-4, the J call TRBJ2-4; 9 bases line up with TRBD1. Germline trimming cut 5 bases from V and 4 bases from J; bases unmatched to any gene: 9. CDR3 length: 16 residues.

Regarding this clonotype: A junction boundary mismatches the germline segment, possibly from a read error. The genes are TRBV7-7 and TRBJ2-3, with D uncertain. The CDR3 is 14 residues long. Germline lookup yields CDR1 SSHAT and CDR2 FNYEAQ (reference sequence). The CDR3 DNA is TGTGCTAGCAGCCGAGACATAGGCACAGATACGCAGTATTTT. Residues: CASSRDIGTDTQYF.

V is TRBV5-5 and J is TRBJ1-2, with 9 bases aligning to TRBD1. J lost 0 bases, V lost 1 base, and 10 bases had no gene match. The CDR3 is 18 amino acids. The germline V gene has CDR1 SGHKS and CDR2 YYEKEE (reference sequence). CDR3 region: CASSLQTPGQGANYGYTF. The CDR3 DNA reads as TGTGCCAGCAGCTTGCAAACACCGGGACAGGGAGCTAACTATGGCTACACCTTC.

In its sample, this clonotype was seen a few times. The CDR3 bases are TGCAGTGCTAGGGCAGGGCCTGAAAAACTGTTTTTT. Translated, it gives CSARAGPEKLFF. The gene calls are TRBV20-1 and TRBJ1-4; perhaps TRBD1 as D (5 bases). The CDR3 extends over 12 amino acids. V lost 3 bases and J lost 7, with 9 bases in between. CDR1 is DFQATT and CDR2 is SNEGSKA in the germline V gene (reference sequence).

V is TRBV20-1 and J is TRBJ2-5, with 13 bases fitting TRBD2. The CDR3 extends over 13 amino acids. Losses at the gene ends were 3 bases for V and 11 bases for J; bases not matched to a gene: 6. Germline V gene data show CDR1 as DFQATT and CDR2 as SNEGSKA (reference sequence). CDR3 sequence: CSASGTSGDEQYF. CDR3 nucleotides: TGCAGTGCTAGCGGGACTAGCGGGGATGAGCAGTACTTC.